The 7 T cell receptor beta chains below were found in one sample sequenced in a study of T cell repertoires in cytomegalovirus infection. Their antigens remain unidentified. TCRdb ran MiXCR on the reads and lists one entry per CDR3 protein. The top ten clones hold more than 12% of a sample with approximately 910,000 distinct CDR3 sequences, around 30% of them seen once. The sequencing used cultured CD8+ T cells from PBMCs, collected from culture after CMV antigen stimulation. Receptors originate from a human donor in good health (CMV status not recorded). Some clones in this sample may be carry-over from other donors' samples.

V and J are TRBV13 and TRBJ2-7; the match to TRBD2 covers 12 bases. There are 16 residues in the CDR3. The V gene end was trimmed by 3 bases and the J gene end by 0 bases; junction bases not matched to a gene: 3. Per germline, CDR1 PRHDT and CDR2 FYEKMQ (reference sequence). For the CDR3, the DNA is TGTGCCAGCAGCTTTACTAGCGGGGGGCCCTCCTACGAGCAGTACGTC. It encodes CASSFTSGGPSYEQYV.

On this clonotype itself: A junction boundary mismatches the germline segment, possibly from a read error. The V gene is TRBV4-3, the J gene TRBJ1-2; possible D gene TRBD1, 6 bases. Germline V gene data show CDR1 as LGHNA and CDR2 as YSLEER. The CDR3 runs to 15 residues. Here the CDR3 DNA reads TGCGCCAGCAGCCAAGAGAGAGGGGGAAGCTATGGCTGCACCTTC. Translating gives CASSQERGGSYGCTF.

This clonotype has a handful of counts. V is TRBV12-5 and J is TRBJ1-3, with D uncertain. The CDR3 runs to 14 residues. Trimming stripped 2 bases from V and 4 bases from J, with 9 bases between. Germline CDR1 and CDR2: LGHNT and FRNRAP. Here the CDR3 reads CASGLWRGGNTIYF. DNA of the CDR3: TGTGCTAGTGGTTTGTGGAGAGGGGGAAACACCATATATTTT.

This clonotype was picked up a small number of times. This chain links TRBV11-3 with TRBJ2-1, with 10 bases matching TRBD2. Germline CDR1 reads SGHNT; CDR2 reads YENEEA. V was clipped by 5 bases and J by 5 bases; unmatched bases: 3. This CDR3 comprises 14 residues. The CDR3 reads CASSERGGHNEQFF. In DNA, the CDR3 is TGTGCCAGCAGCGAGCGGGGGGGCCACAATGAGCAGTTCTTC.

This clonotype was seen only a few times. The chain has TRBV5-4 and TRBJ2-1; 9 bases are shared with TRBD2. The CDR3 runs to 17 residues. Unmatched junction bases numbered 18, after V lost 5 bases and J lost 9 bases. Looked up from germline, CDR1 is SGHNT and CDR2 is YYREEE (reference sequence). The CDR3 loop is CASRPPGGGAGFGEQFF. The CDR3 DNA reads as TGTGCCAGCAGACCCCCTGGCGGGGGGGCTGGTTTTGGTGAGCAGTTCTTC.

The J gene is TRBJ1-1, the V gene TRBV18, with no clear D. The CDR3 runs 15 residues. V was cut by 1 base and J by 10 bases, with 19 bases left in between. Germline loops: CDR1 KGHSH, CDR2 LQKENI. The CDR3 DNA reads TGTGCCAGCTCACCACGGAGCGGGCCTGAGGAAAGAGCTTTCTTT. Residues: CASSPRSGPEERAFF.

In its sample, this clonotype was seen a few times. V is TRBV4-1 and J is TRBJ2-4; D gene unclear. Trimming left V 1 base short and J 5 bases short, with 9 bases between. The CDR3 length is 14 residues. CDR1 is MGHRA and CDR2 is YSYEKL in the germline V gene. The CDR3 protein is CASSQVTEQNIQYF. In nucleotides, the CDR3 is TGCGCCAGCAGCCAAGTTACAGAACAAAACATTCAGTACTTC.